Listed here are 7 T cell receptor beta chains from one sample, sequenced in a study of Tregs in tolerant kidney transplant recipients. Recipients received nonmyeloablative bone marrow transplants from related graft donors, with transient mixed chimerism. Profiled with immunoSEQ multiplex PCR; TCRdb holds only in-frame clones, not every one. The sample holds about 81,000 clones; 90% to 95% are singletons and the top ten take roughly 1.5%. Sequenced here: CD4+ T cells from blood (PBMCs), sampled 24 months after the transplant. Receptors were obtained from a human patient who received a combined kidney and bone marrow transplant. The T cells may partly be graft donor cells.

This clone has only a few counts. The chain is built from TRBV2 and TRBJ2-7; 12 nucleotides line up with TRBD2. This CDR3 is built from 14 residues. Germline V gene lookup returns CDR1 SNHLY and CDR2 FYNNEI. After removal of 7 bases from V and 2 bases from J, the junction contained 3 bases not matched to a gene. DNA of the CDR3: TGTGCCAGCACCGGACTAGCGGGACCCTACGAGCAGTACTTC. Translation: CASTGLAGPYEQYF.

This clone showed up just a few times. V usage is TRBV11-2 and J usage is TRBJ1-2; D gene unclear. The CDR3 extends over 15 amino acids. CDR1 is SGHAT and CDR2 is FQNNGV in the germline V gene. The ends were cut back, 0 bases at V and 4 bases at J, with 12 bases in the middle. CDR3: CASSLEGGQLYGYTF. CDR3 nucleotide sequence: TGTGCCAGCAGCTTAGAGGGCGGGCAGCTCTATGGCTACACCTTC.

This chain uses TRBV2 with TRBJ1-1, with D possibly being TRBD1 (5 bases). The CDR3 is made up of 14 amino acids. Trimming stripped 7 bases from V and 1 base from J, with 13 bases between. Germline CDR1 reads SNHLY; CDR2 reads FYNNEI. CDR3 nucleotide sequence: TGTGCCAGCAAATTCCGACAGCAGAACACTGAAGCTTTCTTT. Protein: CASKFRQQNTEAFF.

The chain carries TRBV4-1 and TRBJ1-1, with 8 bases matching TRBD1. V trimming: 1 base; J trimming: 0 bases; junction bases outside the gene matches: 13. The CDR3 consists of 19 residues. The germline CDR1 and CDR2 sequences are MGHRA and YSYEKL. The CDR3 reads CASSQGLAGTGPMNTEAFF. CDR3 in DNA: TGCGCCAGCAGCCAAGGATTGGCGGGGACAGGACCCATGAACACTGAAGCTTTCTTT.

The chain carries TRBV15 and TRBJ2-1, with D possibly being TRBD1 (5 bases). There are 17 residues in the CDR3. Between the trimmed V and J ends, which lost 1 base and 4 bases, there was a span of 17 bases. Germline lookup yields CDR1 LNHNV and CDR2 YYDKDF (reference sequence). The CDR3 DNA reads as TGTGCCACCAGCAGAGTAGGTAGGACAACCTTTTACAATGAGCAGTTCTTC. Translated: CATSRVGRTTFYNEQFF.

The CDR3 here is CAWNVGVVFTDTQYF. CDR3 DNA sequence: TGTGCCTGGAACGTCGGGGTAGTTTTCACAGATACGCAGTATTTT. The chain recombines TRBV30 with TRBJ2-3; possible D gene TRBD2, 5 bases. The V end lost 4 bases, the J end lost 2 bases, and 16 bases lay between the germline ends. The CDR3 spans 15 residues. Germline loops: CDR1 GTSNPN, CDR2 SVGIG (reference sequence).

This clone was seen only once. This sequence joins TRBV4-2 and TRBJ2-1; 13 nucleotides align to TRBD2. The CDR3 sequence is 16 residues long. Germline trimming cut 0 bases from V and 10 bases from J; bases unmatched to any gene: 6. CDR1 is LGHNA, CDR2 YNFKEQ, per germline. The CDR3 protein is CASSQESLAGGREQFF. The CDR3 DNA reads TGTGCCAGCAGCCAAGAATCACTAGCGGGGGGGCGGGAGCAGTTCTTC.